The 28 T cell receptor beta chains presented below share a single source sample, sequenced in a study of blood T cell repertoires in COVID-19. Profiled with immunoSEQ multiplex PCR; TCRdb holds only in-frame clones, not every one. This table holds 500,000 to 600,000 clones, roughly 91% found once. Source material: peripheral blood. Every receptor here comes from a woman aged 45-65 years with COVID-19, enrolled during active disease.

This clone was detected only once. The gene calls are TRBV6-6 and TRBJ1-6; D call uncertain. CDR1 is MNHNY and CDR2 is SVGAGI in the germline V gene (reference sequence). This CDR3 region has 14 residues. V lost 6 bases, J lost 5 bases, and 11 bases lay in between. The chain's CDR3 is CASSPPVDNSPLHF. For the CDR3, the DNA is TGTGCCAGCAGCCCCCCAGTGGATAATTCACCCCTCCACTTT.

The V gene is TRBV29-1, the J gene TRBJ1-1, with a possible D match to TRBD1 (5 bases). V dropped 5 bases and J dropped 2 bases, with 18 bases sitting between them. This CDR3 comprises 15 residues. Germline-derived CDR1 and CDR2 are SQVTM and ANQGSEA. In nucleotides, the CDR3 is TGCAGCGTTCCGCGCGGGGGGGGAGGAAACACTGAAGCTTTCTTT. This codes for CSVPRGGGGNTEAFF.

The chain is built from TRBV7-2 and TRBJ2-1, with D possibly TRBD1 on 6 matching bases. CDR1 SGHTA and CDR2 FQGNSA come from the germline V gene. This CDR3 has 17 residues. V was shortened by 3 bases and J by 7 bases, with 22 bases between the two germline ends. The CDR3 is CASSFGMTGTRGNEQFF. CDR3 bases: TGTGCCAGCAGCTTCGGAATGACGGGGACACGAGGGAATGAGCAGTTCTTC.

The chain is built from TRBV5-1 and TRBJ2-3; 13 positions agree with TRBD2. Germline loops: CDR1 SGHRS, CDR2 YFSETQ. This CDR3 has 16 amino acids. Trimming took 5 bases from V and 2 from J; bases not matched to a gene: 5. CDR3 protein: CASRLGTSGATDTQYF. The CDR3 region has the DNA TGCGCCAGCAGGCTCGGGACTAGCGGGGCCACAGATACGCAGTATTTT.

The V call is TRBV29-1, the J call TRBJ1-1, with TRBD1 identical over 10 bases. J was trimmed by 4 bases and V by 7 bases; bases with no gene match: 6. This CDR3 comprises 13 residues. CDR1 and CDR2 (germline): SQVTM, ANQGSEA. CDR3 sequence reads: CSASRDRGTEAFF. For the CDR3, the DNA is TGCAGCGCTAGCCGGGACAGGGGCACTGAAGCTTTCTTT.

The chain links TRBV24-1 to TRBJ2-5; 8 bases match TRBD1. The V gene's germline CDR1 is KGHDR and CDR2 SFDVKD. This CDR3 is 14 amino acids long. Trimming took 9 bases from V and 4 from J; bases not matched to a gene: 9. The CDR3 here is CATRASGGSETQYF. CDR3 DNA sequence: TGTGCCACCCGAGCCTCAGGGGGCTCAGAGACCCAGTACTTC.

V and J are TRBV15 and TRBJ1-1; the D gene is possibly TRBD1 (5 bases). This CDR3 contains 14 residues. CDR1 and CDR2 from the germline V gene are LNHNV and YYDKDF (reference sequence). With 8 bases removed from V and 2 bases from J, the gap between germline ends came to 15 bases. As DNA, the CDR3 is TGTGCCACCGGAGGGGAGACAACAAACACTGAAGCTTTCTTT. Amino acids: CATGGETTNTEAFF.

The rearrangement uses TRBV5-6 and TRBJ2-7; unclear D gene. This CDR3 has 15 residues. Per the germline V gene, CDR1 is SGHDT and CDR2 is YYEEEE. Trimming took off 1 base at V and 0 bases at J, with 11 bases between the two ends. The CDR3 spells CASSLIVRTSYEQYF. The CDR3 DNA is TGTGCCAGCAGCTTGATTGTGCGAACCTCCTACGAGCAGTACTTC.

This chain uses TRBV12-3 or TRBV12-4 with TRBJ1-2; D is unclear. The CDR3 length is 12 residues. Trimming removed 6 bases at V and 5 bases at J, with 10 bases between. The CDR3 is CASRSWQYGYTF. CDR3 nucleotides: TGTGCCAGCAGGTCGTGGCAGTATGGCTACACCTTC.

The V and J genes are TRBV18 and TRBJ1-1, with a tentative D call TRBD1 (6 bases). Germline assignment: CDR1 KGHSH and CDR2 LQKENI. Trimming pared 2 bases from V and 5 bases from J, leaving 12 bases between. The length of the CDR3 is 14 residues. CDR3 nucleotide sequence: TGTGCCAGCTCACCAGAGGGGGTATATACTGAAGCTTTCTTT. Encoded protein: CASSPEGVYTEAFF.

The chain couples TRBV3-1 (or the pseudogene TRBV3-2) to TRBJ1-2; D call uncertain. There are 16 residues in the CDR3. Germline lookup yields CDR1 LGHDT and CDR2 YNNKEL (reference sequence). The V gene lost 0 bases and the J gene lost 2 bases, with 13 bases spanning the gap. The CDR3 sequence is CASSQDLGAINYGYTF. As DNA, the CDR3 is TGTGCCAGCAGCCAAGATCTAGGCGCCATCAACTATGGCTACACCTTC.

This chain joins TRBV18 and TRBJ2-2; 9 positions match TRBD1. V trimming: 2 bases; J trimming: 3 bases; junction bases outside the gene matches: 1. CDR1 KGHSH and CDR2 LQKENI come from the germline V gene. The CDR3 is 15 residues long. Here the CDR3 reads CASSPGTGYTGELFF. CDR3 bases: TGTGCCAGCTCACCAGGGACAGGGTACACCGGGGAGCTGTTTTTT.

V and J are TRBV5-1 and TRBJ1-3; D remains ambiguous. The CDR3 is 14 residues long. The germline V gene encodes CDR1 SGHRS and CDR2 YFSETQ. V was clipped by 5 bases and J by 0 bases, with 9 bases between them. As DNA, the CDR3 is TGCGCCAGCAGGGGCCTTAGCTCTGGAAACACCATATATTTT. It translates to CASRGLSSGNTIYF. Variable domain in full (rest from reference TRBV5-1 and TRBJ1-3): KAGVTQTPRYLIKTRGQQVTLSCSPISGHRSVSWYQQTPGQGLQFLFEYFSETQRNKGNFPGRFSGRQFSNSRSEMNVSTLELGDSALYLCASRGLSSGNTIYFGEGSWLTVV.

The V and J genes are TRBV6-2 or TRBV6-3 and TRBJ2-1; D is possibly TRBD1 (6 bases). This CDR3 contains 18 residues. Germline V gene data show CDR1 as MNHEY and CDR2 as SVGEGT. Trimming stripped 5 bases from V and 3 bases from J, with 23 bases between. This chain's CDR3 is CASSINLGTRPGYNEQFF. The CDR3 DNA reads TGTGCCAGCAGTATCAACCTTGGGACACGACCAGGCTACAATGAGCAGTTCTTC.

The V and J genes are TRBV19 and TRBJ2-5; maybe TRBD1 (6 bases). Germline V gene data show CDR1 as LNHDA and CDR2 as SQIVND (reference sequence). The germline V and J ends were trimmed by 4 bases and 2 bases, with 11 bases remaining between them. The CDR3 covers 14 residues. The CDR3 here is CASSTSRGQETQYF. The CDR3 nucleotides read TGTGCCAGTAGTACGAGTAGGGGGCAAGAGACCCAGTACTTC.

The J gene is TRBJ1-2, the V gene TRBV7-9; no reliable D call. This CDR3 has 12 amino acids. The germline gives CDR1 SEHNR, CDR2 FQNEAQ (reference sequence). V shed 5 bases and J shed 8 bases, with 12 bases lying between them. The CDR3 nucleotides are TGTGCCAGCAGCCCTGAAGTGGAGGGCTACACCTTC. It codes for CASSPEVEGYTF.

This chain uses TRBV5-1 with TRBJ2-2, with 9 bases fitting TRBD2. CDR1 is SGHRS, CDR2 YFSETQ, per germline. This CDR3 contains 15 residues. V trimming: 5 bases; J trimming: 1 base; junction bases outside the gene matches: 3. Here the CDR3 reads CASRRGGENTGELFF. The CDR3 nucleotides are TGCGCCAGCAGGCGCGGGGGGGAGAACACCGGGGAGCTGTTTTTT.

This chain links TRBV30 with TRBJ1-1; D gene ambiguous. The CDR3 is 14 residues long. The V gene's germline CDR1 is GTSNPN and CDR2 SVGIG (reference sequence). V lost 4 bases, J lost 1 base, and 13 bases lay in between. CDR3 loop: CAWTQQDRNTEAFF. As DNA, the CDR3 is TGTGCCTGGACTCAACAAGATCGGAACACTGAAGCTTTCTTT. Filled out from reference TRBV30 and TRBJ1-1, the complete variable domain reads SQTIHQWPATLVQPVGSPLSLECTVEGTSNPNLYWYRQAAGRGLQLLFYSVGIGQISSEVPQNLSASRPQDRQFILSSKKLLLSDSGFYLCAWTQQDRNTEAFFGQGTRLTVV.

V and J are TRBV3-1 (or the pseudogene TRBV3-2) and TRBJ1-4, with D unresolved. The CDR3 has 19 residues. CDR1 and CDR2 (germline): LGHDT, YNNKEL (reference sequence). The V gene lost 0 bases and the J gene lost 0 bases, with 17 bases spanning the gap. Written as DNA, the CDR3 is TGTGCCAGCAGCCAAGAACGATACGAGACTGCAGCAACTAATGAAAAACTGTTTTTT. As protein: CASSQERYETAATNEKLFF.

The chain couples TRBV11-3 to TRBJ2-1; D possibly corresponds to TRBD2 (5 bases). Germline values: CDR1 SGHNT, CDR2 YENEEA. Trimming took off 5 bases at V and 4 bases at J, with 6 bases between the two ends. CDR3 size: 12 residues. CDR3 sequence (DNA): TGTGCCAGCAGCGAGGGTTACAATGAGCAGTTCTTC. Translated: CASSEGYNEQFF.

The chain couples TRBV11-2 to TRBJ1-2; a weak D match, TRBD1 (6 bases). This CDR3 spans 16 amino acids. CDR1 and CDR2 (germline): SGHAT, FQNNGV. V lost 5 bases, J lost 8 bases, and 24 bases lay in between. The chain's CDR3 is CASSPSTSRTVRGYTF. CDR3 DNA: TGTGCCAGCAGCCCCTCTACATCCCGGACAGTACGAGGCTACACCTTC.

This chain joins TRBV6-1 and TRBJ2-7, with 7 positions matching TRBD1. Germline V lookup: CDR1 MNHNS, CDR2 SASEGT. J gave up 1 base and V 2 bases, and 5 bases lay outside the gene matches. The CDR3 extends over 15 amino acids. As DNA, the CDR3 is TGTGCCAGCAGTGAATGGGGCAGGGGGTCCTACGAGCAGTACTTC. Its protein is CASSEWGRGSYEQYF.

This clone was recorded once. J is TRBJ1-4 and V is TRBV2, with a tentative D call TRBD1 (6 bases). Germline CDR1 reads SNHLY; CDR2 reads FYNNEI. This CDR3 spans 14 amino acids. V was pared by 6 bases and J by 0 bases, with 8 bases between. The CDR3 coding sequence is TGTGCCAGCAGAGACAGGACAACTAATGAAAAACTGTTTTTT. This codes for CASRDRTTNEKLFF.

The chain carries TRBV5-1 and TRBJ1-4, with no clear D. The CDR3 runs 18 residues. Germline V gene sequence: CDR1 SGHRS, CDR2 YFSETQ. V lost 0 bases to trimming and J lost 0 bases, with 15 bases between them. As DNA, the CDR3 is TGCGCCAGCAGCTTGGGGCGGAAAAACCCGTCAACTAATGAAAAACTGTTTTTT. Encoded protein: CASSLGRKNPSTNEKLFF.

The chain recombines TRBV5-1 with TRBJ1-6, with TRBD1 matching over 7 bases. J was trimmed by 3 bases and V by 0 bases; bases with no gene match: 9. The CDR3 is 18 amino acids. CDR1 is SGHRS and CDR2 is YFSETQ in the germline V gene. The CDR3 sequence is CASSLGATGPIYNSPLHF. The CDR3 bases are TGCGCCAGCAGCTTGGGCGCGACAGGGCCCATCTATAATTCACCCCTCCACTTT.

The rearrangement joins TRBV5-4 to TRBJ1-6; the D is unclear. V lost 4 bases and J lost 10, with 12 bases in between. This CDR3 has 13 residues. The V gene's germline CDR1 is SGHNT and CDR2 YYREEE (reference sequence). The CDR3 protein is CASSRKILSPLHF. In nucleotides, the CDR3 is TGTGCCAGCAGCCGAAAGATACTATCACCCCTCCACTTT.

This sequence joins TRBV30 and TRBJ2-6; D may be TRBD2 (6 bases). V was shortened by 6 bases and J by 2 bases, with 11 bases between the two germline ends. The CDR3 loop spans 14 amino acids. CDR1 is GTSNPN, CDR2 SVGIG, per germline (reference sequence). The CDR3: CACGSSAGANVLTF. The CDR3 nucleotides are TGTGCCTGCGGGAGTTCTGCTGGGGCCAACGTCCTGACTTTC.

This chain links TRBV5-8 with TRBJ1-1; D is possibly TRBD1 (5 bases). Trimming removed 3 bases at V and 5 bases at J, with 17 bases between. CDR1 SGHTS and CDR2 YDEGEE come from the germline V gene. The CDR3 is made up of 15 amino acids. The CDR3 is CASSSQEGRGTEAFF. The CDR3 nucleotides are TGTGCCAGCAGCTCACAGGAGGGACGGGGGACTGAAGCTTTCTTT.